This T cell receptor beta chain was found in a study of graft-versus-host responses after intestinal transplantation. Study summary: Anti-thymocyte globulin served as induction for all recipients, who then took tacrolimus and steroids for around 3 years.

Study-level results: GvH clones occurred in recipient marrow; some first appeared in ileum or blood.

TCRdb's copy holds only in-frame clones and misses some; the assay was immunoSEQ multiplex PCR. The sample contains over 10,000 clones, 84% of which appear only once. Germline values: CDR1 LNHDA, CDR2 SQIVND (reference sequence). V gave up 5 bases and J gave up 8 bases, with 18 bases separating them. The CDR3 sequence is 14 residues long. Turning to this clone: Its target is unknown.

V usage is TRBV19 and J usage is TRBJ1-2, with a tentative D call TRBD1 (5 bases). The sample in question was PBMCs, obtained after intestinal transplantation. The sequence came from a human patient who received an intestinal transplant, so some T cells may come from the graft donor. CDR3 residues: CASSQVEGMLGYTF. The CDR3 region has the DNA TGTGCCAGTAGTCAAGTTGAGGGGATGTTGGGCTACACCTTC. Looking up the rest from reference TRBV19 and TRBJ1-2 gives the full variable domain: DGGITQSPKYLFRKEGQNVTLSCEQNLNHDAMYWYRQDPGQGLRLIYYSQIVNDFQKGDIAEGYSVSREKKESFPLTVTSAQKNPTAFYLCASSQVEGMLGYTFGSGTRLTVV.